This paragraph covers one T cell receptor beta chain sequence. Its matching antigen is unknown. These data belong to a study of T cell responses to AZD1222 COVID-19 vaccine. Study conclusions and caveats: Only a handful of people who got AZD1222 tested seropositive at baseline. Once two AZD1222 doses were given, Spike-specific TCR breadth and depth went up.

Trimming cost V 2 bases and J 5 bases; bases outside gene matches: 4. In germline, CDR1 is MNHEY, CDR2 SMNVEV (reference sequence). The CDR3 contains 15 residues. The repertoire was sequenced with immunoSEQ multiplex PCR; TCRdb's copy has only in-frame clones and lacks some. The sample lists 150,000 to 200,000 clones, 85% to 95% occurring once. The sequences come from peripheral blood, collected on day 0 of AZD1222 vaccination. The clonotype comes from an adult in good health. This chain connects TRBV27 to TRBJ2-2; TRBD2 agrees at 8 bases. The CDR3 is CASSLGSGITGELFF. The CDR3 DNA follows: TGTGCCAGCAGTTTAGGTAGCGGGATTACCGGGGAGCTGTTTTTT.